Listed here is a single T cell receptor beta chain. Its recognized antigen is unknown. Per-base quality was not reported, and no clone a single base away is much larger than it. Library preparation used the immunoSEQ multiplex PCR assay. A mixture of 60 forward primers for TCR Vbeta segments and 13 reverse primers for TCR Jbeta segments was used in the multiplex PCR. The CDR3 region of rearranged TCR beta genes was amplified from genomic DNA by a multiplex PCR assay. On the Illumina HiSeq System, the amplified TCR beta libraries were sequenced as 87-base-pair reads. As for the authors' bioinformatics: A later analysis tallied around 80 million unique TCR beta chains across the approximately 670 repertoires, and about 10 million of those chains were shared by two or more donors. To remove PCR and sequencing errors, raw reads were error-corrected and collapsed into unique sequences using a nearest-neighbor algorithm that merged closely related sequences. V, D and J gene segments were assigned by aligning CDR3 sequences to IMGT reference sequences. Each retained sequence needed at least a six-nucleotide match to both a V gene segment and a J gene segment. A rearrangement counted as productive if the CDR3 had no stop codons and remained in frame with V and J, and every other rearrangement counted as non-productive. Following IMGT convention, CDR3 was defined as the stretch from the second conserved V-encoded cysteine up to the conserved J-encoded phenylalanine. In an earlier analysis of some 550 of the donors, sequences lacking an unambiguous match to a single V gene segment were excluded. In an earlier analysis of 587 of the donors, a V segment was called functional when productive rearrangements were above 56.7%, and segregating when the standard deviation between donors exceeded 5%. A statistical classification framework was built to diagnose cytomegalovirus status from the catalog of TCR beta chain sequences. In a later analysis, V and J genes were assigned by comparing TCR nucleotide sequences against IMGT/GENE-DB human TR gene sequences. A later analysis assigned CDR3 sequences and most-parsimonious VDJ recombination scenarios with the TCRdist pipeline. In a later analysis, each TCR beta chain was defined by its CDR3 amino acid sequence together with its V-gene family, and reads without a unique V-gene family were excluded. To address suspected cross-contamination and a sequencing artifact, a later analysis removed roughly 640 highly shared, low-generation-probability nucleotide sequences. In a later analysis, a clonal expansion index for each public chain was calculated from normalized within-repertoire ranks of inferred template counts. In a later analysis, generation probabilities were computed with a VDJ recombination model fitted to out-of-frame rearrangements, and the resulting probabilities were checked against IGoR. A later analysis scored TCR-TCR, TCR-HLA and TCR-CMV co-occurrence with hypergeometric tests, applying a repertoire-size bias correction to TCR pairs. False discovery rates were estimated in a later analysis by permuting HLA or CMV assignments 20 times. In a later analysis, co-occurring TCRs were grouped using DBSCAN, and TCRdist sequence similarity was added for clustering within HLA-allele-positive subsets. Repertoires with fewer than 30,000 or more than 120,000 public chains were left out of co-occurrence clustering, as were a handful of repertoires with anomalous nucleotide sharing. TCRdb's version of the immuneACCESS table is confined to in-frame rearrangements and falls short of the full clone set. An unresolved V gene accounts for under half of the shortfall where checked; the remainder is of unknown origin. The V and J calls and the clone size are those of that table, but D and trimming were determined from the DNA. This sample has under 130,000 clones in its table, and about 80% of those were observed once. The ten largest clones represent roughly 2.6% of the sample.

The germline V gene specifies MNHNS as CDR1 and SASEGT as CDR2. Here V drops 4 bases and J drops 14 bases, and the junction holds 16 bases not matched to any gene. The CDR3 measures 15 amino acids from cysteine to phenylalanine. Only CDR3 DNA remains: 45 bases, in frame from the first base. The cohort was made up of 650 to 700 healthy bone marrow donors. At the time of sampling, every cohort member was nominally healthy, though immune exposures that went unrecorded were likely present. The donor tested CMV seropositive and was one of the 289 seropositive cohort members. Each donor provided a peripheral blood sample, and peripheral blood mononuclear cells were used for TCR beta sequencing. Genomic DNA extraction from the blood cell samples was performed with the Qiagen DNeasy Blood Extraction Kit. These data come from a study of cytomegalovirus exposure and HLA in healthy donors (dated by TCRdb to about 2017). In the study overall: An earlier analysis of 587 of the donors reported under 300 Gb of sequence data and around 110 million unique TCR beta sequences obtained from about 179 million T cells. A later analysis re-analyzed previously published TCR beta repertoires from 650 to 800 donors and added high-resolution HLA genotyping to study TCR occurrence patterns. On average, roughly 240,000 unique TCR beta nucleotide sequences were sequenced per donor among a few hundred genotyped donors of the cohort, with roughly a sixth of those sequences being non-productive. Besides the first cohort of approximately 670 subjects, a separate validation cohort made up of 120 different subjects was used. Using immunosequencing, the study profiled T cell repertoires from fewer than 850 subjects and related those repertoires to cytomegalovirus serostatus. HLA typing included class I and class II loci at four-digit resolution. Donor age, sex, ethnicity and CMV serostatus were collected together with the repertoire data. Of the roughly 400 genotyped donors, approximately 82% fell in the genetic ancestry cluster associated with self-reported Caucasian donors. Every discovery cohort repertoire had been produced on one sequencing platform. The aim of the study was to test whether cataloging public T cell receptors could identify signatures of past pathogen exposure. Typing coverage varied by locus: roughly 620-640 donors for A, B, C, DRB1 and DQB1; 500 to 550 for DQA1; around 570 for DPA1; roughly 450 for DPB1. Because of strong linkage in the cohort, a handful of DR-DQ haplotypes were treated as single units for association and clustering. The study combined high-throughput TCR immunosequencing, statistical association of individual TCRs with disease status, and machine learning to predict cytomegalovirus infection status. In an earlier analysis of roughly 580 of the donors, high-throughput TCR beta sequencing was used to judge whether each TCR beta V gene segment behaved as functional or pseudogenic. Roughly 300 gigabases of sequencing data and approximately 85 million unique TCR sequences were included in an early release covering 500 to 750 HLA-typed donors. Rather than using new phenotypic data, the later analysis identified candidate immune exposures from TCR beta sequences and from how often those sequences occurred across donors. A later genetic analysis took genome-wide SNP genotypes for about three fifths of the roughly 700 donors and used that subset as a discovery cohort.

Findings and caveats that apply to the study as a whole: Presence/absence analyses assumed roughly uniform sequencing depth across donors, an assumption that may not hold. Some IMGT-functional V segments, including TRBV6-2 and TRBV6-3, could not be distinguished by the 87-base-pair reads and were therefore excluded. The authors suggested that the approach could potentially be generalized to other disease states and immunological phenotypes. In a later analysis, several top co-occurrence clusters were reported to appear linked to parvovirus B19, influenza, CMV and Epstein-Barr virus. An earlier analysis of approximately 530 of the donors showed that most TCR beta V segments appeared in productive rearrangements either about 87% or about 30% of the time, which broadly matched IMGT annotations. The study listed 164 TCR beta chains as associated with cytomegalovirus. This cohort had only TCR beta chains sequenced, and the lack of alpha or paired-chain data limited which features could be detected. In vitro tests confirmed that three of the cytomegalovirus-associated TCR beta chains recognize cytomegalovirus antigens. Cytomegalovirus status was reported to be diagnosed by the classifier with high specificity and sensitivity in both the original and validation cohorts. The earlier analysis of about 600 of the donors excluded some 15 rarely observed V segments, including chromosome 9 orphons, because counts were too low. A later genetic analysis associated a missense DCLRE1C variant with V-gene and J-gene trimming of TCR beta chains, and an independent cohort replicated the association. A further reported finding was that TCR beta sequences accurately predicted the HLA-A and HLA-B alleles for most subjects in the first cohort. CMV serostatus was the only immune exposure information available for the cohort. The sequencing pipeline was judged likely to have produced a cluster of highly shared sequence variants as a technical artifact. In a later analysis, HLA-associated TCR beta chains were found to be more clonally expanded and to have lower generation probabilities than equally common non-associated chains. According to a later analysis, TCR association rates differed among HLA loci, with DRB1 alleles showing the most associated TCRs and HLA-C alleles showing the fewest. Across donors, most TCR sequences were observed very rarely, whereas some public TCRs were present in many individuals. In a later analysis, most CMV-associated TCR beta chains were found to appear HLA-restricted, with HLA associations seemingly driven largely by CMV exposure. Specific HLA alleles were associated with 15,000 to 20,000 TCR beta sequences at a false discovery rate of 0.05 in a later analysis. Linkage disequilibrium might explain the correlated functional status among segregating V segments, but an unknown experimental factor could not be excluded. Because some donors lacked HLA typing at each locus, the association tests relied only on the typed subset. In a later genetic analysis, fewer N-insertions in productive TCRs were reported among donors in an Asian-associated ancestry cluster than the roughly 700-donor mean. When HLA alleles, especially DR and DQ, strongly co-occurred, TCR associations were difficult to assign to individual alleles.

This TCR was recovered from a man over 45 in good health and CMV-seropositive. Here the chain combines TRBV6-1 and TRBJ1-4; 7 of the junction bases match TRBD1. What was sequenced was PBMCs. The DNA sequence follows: TGTGCCAGCAGTGCCAGGACAGGCAGTATGAAAAGGCTGTTTTTT. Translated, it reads CASSARTGSMKRLFF.